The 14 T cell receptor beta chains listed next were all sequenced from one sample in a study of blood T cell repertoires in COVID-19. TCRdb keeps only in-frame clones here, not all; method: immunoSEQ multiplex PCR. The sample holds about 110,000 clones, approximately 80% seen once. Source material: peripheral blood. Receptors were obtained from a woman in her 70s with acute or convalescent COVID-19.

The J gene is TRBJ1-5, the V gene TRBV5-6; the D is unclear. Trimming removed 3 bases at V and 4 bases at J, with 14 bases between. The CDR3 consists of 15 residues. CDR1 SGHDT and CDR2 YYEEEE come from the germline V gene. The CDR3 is CASSSWAVGNQPQHF. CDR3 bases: TGTGCCAGCAGCTCTTGGGCAGTTGGGAATCAGCCCCAGCATTTT.

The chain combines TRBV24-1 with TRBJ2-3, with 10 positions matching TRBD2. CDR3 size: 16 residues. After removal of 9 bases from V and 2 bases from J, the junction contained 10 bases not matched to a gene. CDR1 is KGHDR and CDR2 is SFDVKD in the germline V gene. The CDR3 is CATLLAGATHTDTQYF. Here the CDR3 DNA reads TGTGCCACCCTCCTAGCGGGGGCCACCCACACAGATACGCAGTATTTT.

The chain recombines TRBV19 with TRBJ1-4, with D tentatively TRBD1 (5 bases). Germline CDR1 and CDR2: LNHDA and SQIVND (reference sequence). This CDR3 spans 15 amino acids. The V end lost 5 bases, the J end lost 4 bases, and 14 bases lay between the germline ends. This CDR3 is CASSSSGGNNEKLFF. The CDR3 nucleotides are TGTGCCAGTAGTTCTTCCGGGGGAAATAATGAAAAACTGTTTTTT. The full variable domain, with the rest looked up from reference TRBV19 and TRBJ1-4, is DGGITQSPKYLFRKEGQNVTLSCEQNLNHDAMYWYRQDPGQGLRLIYYSQIVNDFQKGDIAEGYSVSREKKESFPLTVTSAQKNPTAFYLCASSSSGGNNEKLFFGSGTQLSVL.

CDR3: CASSPRLAGAGELFF. The CDR3, as DNA: TGTGCCAGTAGTCCGCGCCTAGCGGGAGCCGGGGAGCTGTTTTTT. The rearrangement links TRBV19 to TRBJ2-2; 10 bases agree with TRBD2. V lost 5 bases to trimming and J lost 6 bases; unmatched junction nucleotides: 6. Germline CDR1 and CDR2: LNHDA and SQIVND (reference sequence). This CDR3 spans 15 amino acids.

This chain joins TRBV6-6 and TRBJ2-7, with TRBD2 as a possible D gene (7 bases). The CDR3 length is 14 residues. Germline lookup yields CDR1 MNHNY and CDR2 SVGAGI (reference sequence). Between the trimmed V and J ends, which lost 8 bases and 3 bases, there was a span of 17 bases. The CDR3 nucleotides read TGTGCCAGCCACCCATCGGGGGGCCTCTACGAGCAGTACTTC. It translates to CASHPSGGLYEQYF.

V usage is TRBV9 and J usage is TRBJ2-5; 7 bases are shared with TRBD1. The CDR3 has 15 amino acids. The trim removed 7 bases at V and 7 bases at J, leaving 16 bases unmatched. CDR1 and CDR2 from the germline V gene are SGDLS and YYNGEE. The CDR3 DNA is TGTGCCAGCTCAGAAAGCACAGGGGCGCCCGGGACCCAGTACTTC. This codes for CASSESTGAPGTQYF.

The CDR3 here is CASSVGVWAANTGELFF. The CDR3 region has the DNA TGTGCCAGCAGCGTAGGGGTCTGGGCAGCGAACACCGGGGAGCTGTTTTTT. This chain links TRBV9 with TRBJ2-2; D not resolved. This CDR3 region has 17 residues. V lost 0 bases and J 0 bases, leaving 12 bases between the germline ends. CDR1 and CDR2 from the germline V gene are SGDLS and YYNGEE.

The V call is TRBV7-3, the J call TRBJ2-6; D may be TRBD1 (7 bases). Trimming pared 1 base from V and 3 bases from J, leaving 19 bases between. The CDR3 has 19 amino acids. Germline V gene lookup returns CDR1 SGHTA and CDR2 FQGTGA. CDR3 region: CASSLKAGTAKDGANVLTF. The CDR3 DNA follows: TGTGCCAGCAGCTTAAAGGCGGGGACAGCGAAGGATGGGGCCAACGTCCTGACTTTC. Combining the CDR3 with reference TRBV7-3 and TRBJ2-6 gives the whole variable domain GAGVSQTPSNKVTEKGKYVELRCDPISGHTALYWYRQSLGQGPEFLIYFQGTGAADDSGLPNDRFFAVRPEGSVSTLKIQRTERGDSAVYLCASSLKAGTAKDGANVLTFGAGSRLTVL.

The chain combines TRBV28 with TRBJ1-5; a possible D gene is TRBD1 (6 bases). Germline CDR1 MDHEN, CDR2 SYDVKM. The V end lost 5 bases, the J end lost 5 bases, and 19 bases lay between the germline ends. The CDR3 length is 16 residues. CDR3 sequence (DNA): TGTGCCAGCAGTGCGCCTCGAGGGGCAGGGGATCAGCCCCAGCATTTT. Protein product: CASSAPRGAGDQPQHF.

The CDR3 loop reads CASRLREDSPLHF. For the CDR3, the DNA is TGTGCCAGCAGGCTTAGGGAGGATTCACCCCTCCACTTT. The chain uses TRBV5-4 and TRBJ1-6; no clear D. The CDR3 has 13 amino acids. Germline CDR1 reads SGHNT; CDR2 reads YYREEE (reference sequence). The V end was cut by 5 bases, the J end by 8 bases, with 11 bases between.

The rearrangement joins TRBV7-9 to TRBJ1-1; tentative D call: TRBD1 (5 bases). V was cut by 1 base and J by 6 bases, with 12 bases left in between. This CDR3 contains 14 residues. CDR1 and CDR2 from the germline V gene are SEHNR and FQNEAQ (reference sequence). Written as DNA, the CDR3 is TGTGCCAGCAGCTTAGGGGGCAAGCTCCCTGAAGCTTTCTTT. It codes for CASSLGGKLPEAFF.

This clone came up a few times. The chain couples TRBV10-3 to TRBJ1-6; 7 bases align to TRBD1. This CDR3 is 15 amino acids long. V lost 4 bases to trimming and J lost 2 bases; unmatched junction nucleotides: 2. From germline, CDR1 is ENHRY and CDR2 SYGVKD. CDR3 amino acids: CAISAGQAYNSPLHF. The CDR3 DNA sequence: TGTGCCATCAGTGCTGGACAGGCCTATAATTCACCCCTCCACTTT.

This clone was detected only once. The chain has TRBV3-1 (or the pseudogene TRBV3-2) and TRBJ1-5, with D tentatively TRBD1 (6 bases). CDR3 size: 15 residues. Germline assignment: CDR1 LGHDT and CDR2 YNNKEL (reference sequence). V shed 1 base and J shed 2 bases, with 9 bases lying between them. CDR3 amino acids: CASSQGGQRNQPQHF. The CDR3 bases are TGTGCCAGCAGCCAAGGTGGACAGCGCAATCAGCCCCAGCATTTT.

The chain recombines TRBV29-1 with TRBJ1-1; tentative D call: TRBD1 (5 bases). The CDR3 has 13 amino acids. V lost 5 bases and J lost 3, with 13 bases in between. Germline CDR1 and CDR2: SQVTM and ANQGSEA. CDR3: CSVRAWGDTEAFF. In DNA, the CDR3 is TGCAGCGTTAGGGCGTGGGGGGACACTGAAGCTTTCTTT.